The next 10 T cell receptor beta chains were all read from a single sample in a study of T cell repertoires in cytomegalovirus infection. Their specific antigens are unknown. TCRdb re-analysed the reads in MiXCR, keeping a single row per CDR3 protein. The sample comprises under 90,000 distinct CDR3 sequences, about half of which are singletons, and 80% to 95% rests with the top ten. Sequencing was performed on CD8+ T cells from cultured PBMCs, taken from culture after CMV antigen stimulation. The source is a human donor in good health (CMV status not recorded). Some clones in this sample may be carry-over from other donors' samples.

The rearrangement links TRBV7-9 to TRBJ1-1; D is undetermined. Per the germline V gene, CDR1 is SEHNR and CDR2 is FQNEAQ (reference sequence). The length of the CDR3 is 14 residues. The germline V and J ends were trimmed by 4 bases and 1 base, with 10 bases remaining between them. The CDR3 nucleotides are TGTGCCAGCAGCTCCGGGAAGCCGAACACTGAAGCTTTCTTT. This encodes CASSSGKPNTEAFF.

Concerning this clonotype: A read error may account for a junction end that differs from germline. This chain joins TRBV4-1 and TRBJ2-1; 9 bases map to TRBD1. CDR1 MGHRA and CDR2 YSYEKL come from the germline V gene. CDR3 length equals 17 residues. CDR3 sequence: CASSQGLRDRVGNEQFF. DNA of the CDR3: TGTGCCAGCAGCCAAGGCCTCCGGGACAGGGTGGGCAATGAGCAGTTCTTC.

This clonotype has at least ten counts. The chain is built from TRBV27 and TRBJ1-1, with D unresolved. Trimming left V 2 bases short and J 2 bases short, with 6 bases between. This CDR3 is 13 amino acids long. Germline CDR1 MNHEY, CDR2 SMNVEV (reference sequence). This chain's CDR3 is CASSLGLNTEAFF. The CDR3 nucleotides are TGTGCCAGCAGTTTAGGTTTAAACACTGAAGCTTTCTTT.

CDR3 sequence (DNA): TGTGCCAGCAGTCACCCGGGACAGGGGCTCGGTGGGGCCAACGTCCTGACTTTC. Translation gives CASSHPGQGLGGANVLTF. This rearrangement joins TRBV7-3 to TRBJ2-6, with TRBD1 matching 10 bases. Losses at the gene ends were 6 bases for V and 3 bases for J; bases not matched to a gene: 11. The CDR3 spans 18 residues. Germline CDR1 and CDR2: SGHTA and FQGTGA.

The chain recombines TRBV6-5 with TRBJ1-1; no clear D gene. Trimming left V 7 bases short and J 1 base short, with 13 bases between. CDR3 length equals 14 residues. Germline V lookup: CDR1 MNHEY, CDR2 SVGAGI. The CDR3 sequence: CASIRGASNTEAFF. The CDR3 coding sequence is TGTGCCAGCATTCGAGGAGCGTCGAACACTGAAGCTTTCTTT.

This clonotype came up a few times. The CDR3 region is CASSTGGRNYEQYF. The DNA of the CDR3 is TGTGCCAGCAGTACAGGGGGGCGAAACTACGAGCAGTACTTC. The chain employs TRBV6-1 and TRBJ2-7, with TRBD1 identical over 8 bases. The CDR3 loop spans 14 amino acids. J lost 3 bases, V lost 5 bases, and 6 bases had no gene match. Per the germline V gene, CDR1 is MNHNS and CDR2 is SASEGT.

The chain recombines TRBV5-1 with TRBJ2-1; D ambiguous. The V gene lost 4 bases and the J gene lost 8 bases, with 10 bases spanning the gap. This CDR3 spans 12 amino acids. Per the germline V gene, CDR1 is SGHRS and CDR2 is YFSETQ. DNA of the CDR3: TGCGCCAGCAGCCCCCCCACCTATGAGCAGTTCTTC. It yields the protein CASSPPTYEQFF.

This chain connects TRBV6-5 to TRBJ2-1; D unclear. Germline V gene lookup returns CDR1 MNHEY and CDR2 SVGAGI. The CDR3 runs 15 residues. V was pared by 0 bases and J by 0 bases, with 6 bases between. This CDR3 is CASSYSQSSYNEQFF. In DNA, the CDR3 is TGTGCCAGCAGTTACTCGCAGAGCTCCTACAATGAGCAGTTCTTC.

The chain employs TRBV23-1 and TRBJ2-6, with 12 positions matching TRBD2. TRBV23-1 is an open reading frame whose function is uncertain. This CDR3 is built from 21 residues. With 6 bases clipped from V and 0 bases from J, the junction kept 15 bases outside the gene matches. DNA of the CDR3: TGCGCCAGCAGCGGACAGGGGCCTAGCGGGGGGGTTATCTCTGGGGCCAACGTCCTGACTTTC. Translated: CASSGQGPSGGVISGANVLTF.

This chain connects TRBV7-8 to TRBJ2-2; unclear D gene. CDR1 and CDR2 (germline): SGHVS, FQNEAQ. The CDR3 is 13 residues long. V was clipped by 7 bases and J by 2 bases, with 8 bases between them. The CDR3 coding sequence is TGTGCCAGCACCACGAAAAACACCGGGGAGCTGTTTTTT. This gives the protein CASTTKNTGELFF.